The 19 T cell receptor beta chains presented below share a single source sample, sequenced in a study of T cell responses to AZD1222 COVID-19 vaccine. The assay was immunoSEQ multiplex PCR, and TCRdb's table has in-frame clones only and misses some. Among 100,000 to 150,000 clones listed, about 90% were seen once. The material was peripheral blood, obtained on day 0 of AZD1222 vaccination. These receptors came from an adult in good health.

The chain couples TRBV27 to TRBJ2-1; no firm D call. Germline V lookup: CDR1 MNHEY, CDR2 SMNVEV (reference sequence). Trimming cost V 6 bases and J 2 bases, with 5 bases left between them. This CDR3 contains 12 residues. The CDR3 coding sequence is TGTGCCAGCAGCGATGCCTACAATGAGCAGTTCTTC. This translates into CASSDAYNEQFF.

This chain links TRBV19 with TRBJ2-4; 8 positions match TRBD2. The germline gives CDR1 LNHDA, CDR2 SQIVND (reference sequence). J was trimmed by 0 bases and V by 1 base; bases with no gene match: 11. The CDR3 consists of 19 residues. CDR3 sequence: CASSIGSGANSLAKNIQYF. CDR3 sequence (DNA): TGTGCCAGTAGTATAGGTAGCGGGGCAAATAGCCTAGCCAAAAACATTCAGTACTTC.

The chain has TRBV21-1 and TRBJ2-7; the table's D call TRBD1 went unverified against the DNA. TRBV21-1 is described as a pseudogene. The CDR3 extends over 14 amino acids. CDR3: CASSDGQGAYEQYF. The CDR3 DNA reads as TGTGCCAGCAGCGATGGACAGGGTGCCTACGAGCAGTACTTC.

This chain links TRBV10-3 with TRBJ2-1; D uncertain. Per the germline V gene, CDR1 is ENHRY and CDR2 is SYGVKD. The CDR3 runs to 12 residues. V was clipped by 11 bases and J by 9 bases, with 17 bases between them. CDR3 in DNA: TGTGCCGCCCAGGACGCAAACGGTGAGCAGTTCTTC. This gives the protein CAAQDANGEQFF.

The chain couples TRBV7-9 to TRBJ2-1; TRBD2 aligns across 11 bases. Trimming at V came to 1 base and at J to 7 bases, leaving 3 bases not matched to a gene. Germline CDR1 and CDR2: SEHNR and FQNEAQ (reference sequence). The CDR3 sequence is 15 residues long. Here the CDR3 DNA reads TGTGCCAGCAGCTTAGTAGCGGGAGGGCGGAATGAGCAGTTCTTC. Its protein product is CASSLVAGGRNEQFF.

CDR3: CASRGAGLGNTEAFF. In DNA form, the CDR3 reads TGTGCCAGCAGGGGGGCGGGGTTGGGTAACACTGAAGCTTTCTTT. The genes are TRBV2 and TRBJ1-1; TRBD1 is a possible D gene (6 bases). Between the trimmed V and J ends, which lost 6 bases and 2 bases, there was a span of 16 bases. The CDR3 is made up of 15 amino acids. Germline V gene sequence: CDR1 SNHLY, CDR2 FYNNEI.

J is TRBJ1-5 and V is TRBV3-1 (or the pseudogene TRBV3-2), with 9 bases fitting TRBD1. Germline V gives CDR1 LGHDT, CDR2 YNNKEL (reference sequence). V lost 4 bases, J lost 4 bases, and 2 bases stayed unmatched. The CDR3 consists of 14 residues. The CDR3 protein is CASSPDRGNQPQHF. The CDR3 DNA is TGTGCCAGCAGCCCGGACAGGGGTAATCAGCCCCAGCATTTT.

V is TRBV27 and J is TRBJ2-1; D is unresolved. V gave up 5 bases and J gave up 12 bases, with 17 bases separating them. The CDR3 is 13 amino acids. Per germline, CDR1 MNHEY and CDR2 SMNVEV (reference sequence). The CDR3 DNA reads TGTGCCAGCAGTCCACTCTGGCCTTTTGGGCAGTTCTTC. Translation: CASSPLWPFGQFF.

The V and J genes are TRBV19 and TRBJ1-1, with TRBD1 identical over 11 bases. Trimming took 5 bases from V and 5 from J; bases not matched to a gene: 7. The germline gives CDR1 LNHDA, CDR2 SQIVND (reference sequence). The CDR3 spans 15 residues. The DNA for the CDR3 is TGTGCCAGTAGTGCCTTTGGGACAGGGGGGACTGAAGCTTTCTTT. Its protein is CASSAFGTGGTEAFF.

This rearrangement joins TRBV4-1 to TRBJ2-7, with 8 bases aligning to TRBD2. V trimming: 0 bases; J trimming: 0 bases; junction bases outside the gene matches: 4. The length of the CDR3 is 16 residues. Per the germline V gene, CDR1 is MGHRA and CDR2 is YSYEKL. Written as DNA, the CDR3 is TGCGCCAGCAGCCAAGAATGGCGGGGGGCCTCCTACGAGCAGTACTTC. This sequence encodes CASSQEWRGASYEQYF.

The chain links TRBV6-5 to TRBJ2-1, with 10 bases matching TRBD2. V gave up 6 bases and J gave up 6 bases; unmatched junction bases: 8. Germline values: CDR1 MNHEY, CDR2 SVGAGI. The CDR3 length is 15 residues. The CDR3 reads CASRAGTSAGNEQFF. Here the CDR3 DNA reads TGTGCCAGCAGGGCCGGGACTAGCGCAGGCAATGAGCAGTTCTTC.

Comment on this clone: The identical CDR3 is also encoded by other nucleotide sequences in the sample. The chain employs TRBV2 and TRBJ1-5; D ambiguous. Germline-derived CDR1 and CDR2 are SNHLY and FYNNEI. This CDR3 is 13 amino acids long. Trimming left V 3 bases short and J 2 bases short, with 5 bases between. CDR3 loop: CASSDEGNQPQHF. The CDR3 DNA sequence: TGTGCCAGCAGTGACGAGGGCAATCAGCCCCAGCATTTT.

The chain recombines TRBV5-1 with TRBJ1-3; D unresolved. Trimming shortened V by 4 bases and J by 8 bases, and 16 bases separated the two germline ends. CDR1 SGHRS and CDR2 YFSETQ come from the germline V gene. The CDR3 consists of 14 residues. The CDR3 DNA is TGCGCCAGCAGCCCGTTCCAAGCCCAGGACACCATATATTTT. Encoded protein: CASSPFQAQDTIYF.

In its sample, this clone was seen once. The rearrangement links TRBV28 to TRBJ2-7; D might be TRBD2 (5 bases). With 7 bases removed from V and 0 bases from J, the gap between germline ends came to 19 bases. The V gene's germline CDR1 is MDHEN and CDR2 SYDVKM. The CDR3 runs 16 residues. The CDR3 DNA reads TGTGCCAGCACCACCTCGGGAACAATGCACTCCTACGAGCAGTACTTC. It codes for CASTTSGTMHSYEQYF.

This rearrangement joins TRBV27 to TRBJ2-3; D uncertain. CDR3 length: 14 residues. CDR1 is MNHEY, CDR2 SMNVEV, per germline (reference sequence). The germline V and J ends were trimmed by 5 bases and 2 bases, with 11 bases remaining between them. The CDR3 sequence is CASSGHGATDTQYF. In nucleotides, the CDR3 is TGTGCCAGCAGTGGCCACGGAGCCACAGATACGCAGTATTTT.

This clone was detected once. J is TRBJ2-1 and V is TRBV5-4; the match to TRBD2 covers 7 bases. The CDR3 contains 16 residues. Germline CDR1 is SGHNT and CDR2 is YYREEE (reference sequence). V shed 1 base, J shed 0 bases, and the junction held 4 bases outside the gene matches. The CDR3 loop reads CASSLYWTSSYNEQFF. In nucleotides, the CDR3 is TGTGCCAGCAGCTTGTACTGGACTAGCTCCTACAATGAGCAGTTCTTC.

This clone was picked up one time. This chain joins TRBV3-1 (or the pseudogene TRBV3-2) and TRBJ1-6; 7 bases map to TRBD1. The CDR3 loop spans 16 amino acids. Germline V gives CDR1 LGHDT, CDR2 YNNKEL (reference sequence). The V gene end was trimmed by 6 bases and the J gene end by 9 bases; junction bases not matched to a gene: 14. CDR3: CASSQGGPLRGSPLHF. CDR3 in DNA: TGTGCCAGCAGTCAGGGGGGGCCCTTACGGGGTTCACCCCTCCACTTT.

This chain connects TRBV19 to TRBJ1-2; D is unresolved. V was shortened by 6 bases and J by 5 bases, with 22 bases between the two germline ends. The CDR3 sequence is 16 residues long. CDR1 is LNHDA, CDR2 SQIVND, per germline (reference sequence). CDR3 sequence: CASRATWTGRGYGYTF. CDR3 coding DNA: TGTGCCAGTAGGGCGACCTGGACCGGGAGAGGGTATGGCTACACCTTC. The full variable domain, completed using reference TRBV19 and TRBJ1-2, is DGGITQSPKYLFRKEGQNVTLSCEQNLNHDAMYWYRQDPGQGLRLIYYSQIVNDFQKGDIAEGYSVSREKKESFPLTVTSAQKNPTAFYLCASRATWTGRGYGYTFGSGTRLTVV.

This chain connects TRBV4-1 to TRBJ2-5; 7 nucleotides agree with TRBD1. V trimming: 4 bases; J trimming: 5 bases; junction bases outside the gene matches: 4. CDR1 and CDR2 (germline): MGHRA, YSYEKL. The CDR3 runs to 13 residues. CDR3 bases: TGCGCCAGCAGCCTGACAGGGTTCGAGACCCAGTACTTC. This encodes CASSLTGFETQYF.